This TCR beta chain originates from a study of cytomegalovirus exposure and HLA in healthy donors. PCR amplification relied on 60 Vbeta primers (plus 13 Jbeta primers). The protocol was immunoSEQ multiplex PCR, while the TCRdb copy is restricted to in-frame clones and leaves out a portion. This sample yields about 130,000 clones, of which roughly 72% are seen a single time; under 4.5% belongs to the top ten. The specimen was PBMCs. This TCR was sampled from a man aged 35-49 years in good health and CMV-seropositive.

CDR3 amino acids: CASSLTPRGGSYEQYF. In nucleotides, the CDR3 is TGTGCCAGCAGCTTAACCCCTAGGGGTGGCTCCTACGAGCAGTACTTC. The V call is TRBV7-8, the J call TRBJ2-7, with D perhaps matching TRBD1 (5 bases). Germline V gene lookup returns CDR1 SGHVS and CDR2 FQNEAQ. Deletions cut 2 bases from V and 0 bases from J, with 14 bases between. CDR3 length: 16 residues.